The 5 T cell receptor beta chains below were found in one sample sequenced in a study of cytomegalovirus exposure and HLA in healthy donors. This PCR relied on a set of 60 Vbeta primers and 13 Jbeta primers. Data came from immunoSEQ multiplex PCR; TCRdb stores just in-frame clones and leaves some out. The table shows about 190,000 clones, with roughly 87% occurring only once. The sequencing sample was made of PBMCs. The source of these receptors is a boy younger than 10 in good health and CMV-seronegative.

The V gene is TRBV5-1, the J gene TRBJ1-1; the D is unclear. Germline V CDR1 and CDR2: SGHRS, YFSETQ. The CDR3 is 16 amino acids. V lost 0 bases, J lost 6 bases, and 18 bases lay in between. The CDR3, as DNA: TGCGCCAGCAGCTTGGGGACGGGAGAGAGTCGCCCTGAAGCTTTCTTT. Amino acid sequence: CASSLGTGESRPEAFF.

This chain links TRBV7-6 with TRBJ2-1, with TRBD1 identical over 8 bases. The CDR3 loop spans 12 amino acids. Per germline, CDR1 SGHVS and CDR2 FNYEAQ. Germline trimming cut 6 bases from V and 11 bases from J; bases unmatched to any gene: 6. The DNA of the CDR3 is TGTGCCAGCAGACCGACAGGGGATAAGCAGTTCTTC. Amino acid sequence: CASRPTGDKQFF.

The chain joins TRBV19 to TRBJ2-1, with 11 bases matching TRBD2. With 4 bases clipped from V and 5 bases from J, the junction kept 13 bases outside the gene matches. This CDR3 region has 18 residues. Germline lookup yields CDR1 LNHDA and CDR2 SQIVND (reference sequence). The CDR3 region has the DNA TGTGCCAGTAGTACCTTCCCCCGTCTAGCGGGAGGCAACAATGAGCAGTTCTTC. This translates into CASSTFPRLAGGNNEQFF. Using reference TRBV19 and TRBJ2-1 for the parts outside the CDR3, the full variable domain is DGGITQSPKYLFRKEGQNVTLSCEQNLNHDAMYWYRQDPGQGLRLIYYSQIVNDFQKGDIAEGYSVSREKKESFPLTVTSAQKNPTAFYLCASSTFPRLAGGNNEQFFGPGTRLTVL.

The CDR3 region is CASSLDQGQFF. The DNA of the CDR3 is TGCGCCAGCAGCTTGGACCAGGGGCAGTTCTTC. The chain is built from TRBV5-1 and TRBJ2-1; D is possibly TRBD1 (5 bases). The CDR3 extends over 11 amino acids. The V end lost 0 bases, the J end lost 12 bases, and 7 bases lay between the germline ends. Germline CDR1 is SGHRS and CDR2 is YFSETQ. Supplemented by reference TRBV5-1 and TRBJ2-1, the full variable domain reads KAGVTQTPRYLIKTRGQQVTLSCSPISGHRSVSWYQQTPGQGLQFLFEYFSETQRNKGNFPGRFSGRQFSNSRSEMNVSTLELGDSALYLCASSLDQGQFFGPGTRLTVL.

As to this clone: Mismatch with germline at one junction end may stem from a read error. J is TRBJ2-4 and V is TRBV7-9; possibly TRBD2 for D (6 bases). Per the germline V gene, CDR1 is SEHNR and CDR2 is FQNEAQ (reference sequence). The CDR3 is made up of 16 amino acids. CDR3 in amino acids: CSSSLVGLLAKNIQYF. The CDR3 bases are TGTTCCAGCAGCTTAGTCGGACTACTAGCCAAAAACATTCAGTACTTC. Together with reference TRBV7-9 and TRBJ2-4, the CDR3 gives the full variable domain: DTGVSQNPRHKITKRGQNVTFRCDPISEHNRLYWYRQTLGQGPEFLTYFQNEAQLEKSRLLSDRFSAERPKGSFSTLEIQRTEQGDSAMYLCSSSLVGLLAKNIQYFGAGTRLSVL.